A single sample is the source of the 5 T cell receptor beta chains below, sequenced in a study of shared clonotypes between healthy human individuals. Assay used: immunoSEQ multiplex PCR; TCRdb lists only in-frame clones, some missing. The sample contains approximately 2,200,000 clones, about 93% of which appear only once. Naive CD8 cells comprised CD45RO-negative, CCR7-positively selected cells, excluding terminally differentiated effector memory CD45RA+ cells. Sequenced sample: naive CD8+ T cells from PBMCs. The source is a man aged 18-30 years in good health. Some clones in this sample may be carry-over from other donors' samples.

CDR3 amino acids: CASSTLGEYGTDTQYF. CDR3 in DNA: TGTGCCAGCAGTACTTTGGGGGAGTACGGCACAGATACGCAGTATTTT. The chain recombines TRBV7-9 with TRBJ2-3; D might be TRBD1 or TRBD2, each matching 5 bases. CDR1 is SEHNR and CDR2 is FQNEAQ in the germline V gene (reference sequence). The V end was cut by 6 bases, the J end by 1 base, with 17 bases between. This CDR3 is built from 16 residues.

V usage is TRBV11-2 and J usage is TRBJ2-7; 10 bases line up with TRBD2. The CDR3 extends over 15 amino acids. CDR1 SGHAT and CDR2 FQNNGV come from the germline V gene. The J segment lost 6 bases and the V segment lost 5 bases, leaving 10 bases of the junction unmatched. The CDR3 nucleotides read TGTGCCAGCAGCCGATTAGCGGGAGGCCCCGGCGAGCAGTACTTC. Its translation is CASSRLAGGPGEQYF. Combining the CDR3 with reference TRBV11-2 and TRBJ2-7 gives the whole variable domain EAGVAQSPRYKIIEKRQSVAFWCNPISGHATLYWYQQILGQGPKLLIQFQNNGVVDDSQLPKDRFSAERLKGVDSTLKIQPAKLEDSAVYLCASSRLAGGPGEQYFGPGTRLTVT.

The chain is built from TRBV9 and TRBJ2-7; D call uncertain. Germline V gene lookup returns CDR1 SGDLS and CDR2 YYNGEE. This CDR3 is built from 12 residues. V lost 0 bases and J lost 3, with 4 bases in between. The CDR3 loop reads CASSVDHYEQYF. CDR3 in DNA: TGTGCCAGCAGCGTAGACCACTACGAGCAGTACTTC.

Turning to this clone: Compared with germline, one end of the junction differs, possibly owing to a read error. V is TRBV6-1 and J is TRBJ2-4; TRBD2 matches at 9 bases. The CDR3 has 16 amino acids. The V gene's germline CDR1 is MNHNS and CDR2 SASEGT. The CDR3 DNA reads as TGTGCCAGCAGCGAAGCGGGAGGTCCCAGAAAAAACATTCAGTACTTC. Protein product: CASSEAGGPRKNIQYF.

J is TRBJ1-4 and V is TRBV18; D not resolved. Germline V gene data show CDR1 as KGHSH and CDR2 as LQKENI. CDR3 length: 12 amino acids. Trimming cost V 2 bases and J 5 bases, with 3 bases left between them. The CDR3 loop reads CASSPENEKLFF. The DNA of the CDR3 is TGTGCCAGCTCACCAGAAAATGAAAAACTGTTTTTT.